The following is a TCR beta chain sequence with its context. Its antigen is unknown. No much larger clone exists at a distance of one base, and base qualities are not known. This entry is derived from a study of CD8+ T cells in alopecia areata (dated by TCRdb to 2017 to 2018). Study-wide context: The treated patients took part in an open-label pilot trial in which moderate-to-severe alopecia areata was treated with oral tofacitinib at 5 to 10 mg twice daily. Scalp clonality was compared among normal scalp (n=4), patchy alopecia areata scalp (n=8), and alopecia totalis/universalis scalp (n=8). In treated patients, disease severity was measured using the SALT score, which gives the percentage of scalp surface area affected. To study T cell clonal expansion in alopecia areata, the researchers applied high-throughput TCRbeta sequencing to both the C3H/HeJ mouse model and human patients. RNA was extracted with the PAXgene miRNA kit for fixed scalp, the miRNeasy kit for PBMCs, and the RNeasy kit for mouse skin. Tofacitinib was administered for 6 to 18 months, and 6 months of follow-up off drug were then conducted to assess delayed response and recurrence. immunoSEQ multiplex PCR using 35 Vbeta forward primers and 13 Jbeta reverse primers was used to amplify TCRbeta CDR3 regions. Tofacitinib-treated patients had biopsies at baseline and at 4 and 24 weeks of treatment, with a later scalp biopsy in several patients. Scalp tissue and sorted CD4+ and CD8+ peripheral blood T cells from patchy and totalis/universalis alopecia areata patients and from healthy controls were covered by human TCRbeta sequencing.

Paper-wide results and their limitations: Higher clonality and more expanded CD8+ clones were observed in lesional scalp than in normal scalp, particularly in alopecia totalis/universalis, a finding suggestive of antigenic drive. Many expanded lesional clones were found to persist in scalp and blood during tofacitinib treatment, and relapse after treatment cessation may be partly explained by this persistence. Because the treated cohort was small and had only one nonresponder, larger studies are needed to examine links between baseline CD8+ expansion and response. With tofacitinib, both scalp clonality and the number of expanded CD8+ clones among the top 100 scalp clones went down significantly. Scalp TCR repertoire analysis is complicated because resident alphabeta T cells in normal human skin are also sequenced, whereas mouse skin is dominated by gammadelta T cells. Shared TCR sequences between patients were less evident than in mice, which may be partly attributable to HLA diversity in the patient population.

At the junction V is shortened by 3 bases and J by 6 bases, with 6 bases in between. Measured from the cysteine to the phenylalanine, the CDR3 is 12 residues long. Just CDR3 DNA is preserved here, 36 bases in frame from base 1. CDR1 and CDR2 are drawn from the germline V gene: ENHRY, SYGVKD. The library was produced with the immunoSEQ multiplex PCR assay. For TCR sequencing, RNA was extracted from every sample and reverse transcribed into cDNA to serve as template. SuperScript III was used to make first-strand cDNA, primed with a 2:1 mix of oligo-dT and random hexamers. A synthetic immune receptor repertoire was used to gauge amplification bias, and whatever bias remained was removed computationally. On the authors' methods: Raw reads were preprocessed to remove errors, and CDR3 was defined by IMGT conventions from the conserved cysteine to phenylalanine. To get clonality, Shannon entropy was normalized by log2 of the number of productive unique TCRs and the result was subtracted from 1. Whether scalp clones were CD4 or CD8 was inferred by matching scalp TCRbeta sequences against CD4 and CD8 repertoires sorted from blood. TCRdb obtained this table from immuneACCESS and retained in-frame rearrangements with V and J assigned. These tables miss some clones; where compared with another copy, unresolved V genes account for less than half of the shortfall, and the remainder is unexplained. That table furnishes V, J and clone size, whereas the DNA furnished D and trimming. Recorded for this sample are roughly 250,000 clones; 45% to 70% of them occurred a single time. In total, the top ten clones hold 0.75% to 0.95% of the sample.

The treatment or condition label on this specimen signifies: oral pan-JAK inhibitor, 5-10 mg twice daily. Lesional scalp punch biopsies and peripheral blood were obtained from alopecia areata patients. PBMCs were isolated by density centrifugation and stained for CD3, CD4 and CD8, after which CD4+ and CD8+ T cells were sorted on a FACSAria. The clonotype comes from a human donor with alopecia areata. This sequence uses TRBV10-3 and TRBJ1-5; the D segment cannot be called with confidence. Sequenced material: CD4+ T cells sorted from blood, taken at roughly week 53, from a patient treated with tofacitinib. The sequenced DNA: TGTGCCATCAGTGAACTCGCTCAGCCCCAGCATTTT. It encodes CAISELAQPQHF.